The 15 T cell receptor beta chains below all came from one sample that was sequenced in a study of blood T cell repertoires in COVID-19. Using immunoSEQ multiplex PCR, the repertoire was profiled, and TCRdb retains in-frame clones only, with some absent. The sample contains roughly 220,000 clones, 65% to 90% of which appear only once. Specimen: PBMCs or T cells enriched from blood (not recorded which). The receptor set was obtained from a woman aged 40-49 years with acute COVID-19.

The chain uses TRBV21-1 and TRBJ2-1; TRBD2, the table's D call, lacks a check against the DNA. TRBV21-1 is a pseudogene segment. This CDR3 is built from 16 residues. In DNA form, the CDR3 reads TGTGCCAGCAGCCCCGTTGCGGCTAGCGGTAACAATGAGCAGTTCTTC. This codes for CASSPVAASGNNEQFF.

The chain combines TRBV15 with TRBJ1-5, with 7 nucleotides matching TRBD1. V dropped 4 bases and J dropped 5; count of bases not matched to a gene: 11. The CDR3 contains 16 residues. CDR1 and CDR2 (germline): LNHNV, YYDKDF (reference sequence). The DNA for the CDR3 is TGTGCCACCAGCATCTGGACAGGTTCGGTATATCAGCCCCAGCATTTT. Protein product: CATSIWTGSVYQPQHF.

The V gene is TRBV7-2, the J gene TRBJ2-5; D is perhaps TRBD2 (6 bases). Trimming took off 3 bases at V and 4 bases at J, with 12 bases between the two ends. Germline values: CDR1 SGHTA, CDR2 FQGNSA. The CDR3 spans 14 residues. CDR3 in amino acids: CASSFSSSGETQYF. CDR3 DNA sequence: TGTGCCAGCAGCTTTAGCAGTAGCGGAGAGACCCAGTACTTC.

The chain is built from TRBV7-6 and TRBJ2-2; D is undetermined. The CDR3 covers 13 residues. Looked up from germline, CDR1 is SGHVS and CDR2 is FNYEAQ. The V and J ends lost 5 bases and 6 bases respectively, with 10 bases between them. For the CDR3, the DNA is TGTGCCAGCAGCACCGGGTGGGCCGGGGAGCTGTTTTTT. This codes for CASSTGWAGELFF. The variable domain in full, completed from reference TRBV7-6 and TRBJ2-2, reads GAGVSQSPRYKVTKRGQDVALRCDPISGHVSLYWYRQALGQGPEFLTYFNYEAQQDKSGLPNDRFSAERPEGSISTLTIQRTEQRDSAMYRCASSTGWAGELFFGEGSRLTVL.

V usage is TRBV7-6 and J usage is TRBJ2-2, with D perhaps TRBD2 (6 bases). From germline, CDR1 is SGHVS and CDR2 FNYEAQ. There are 13 residues in the CDR3. V lost 5 bases, J lost 7 bases, and 11 bases lay in between. The CDR3 protein is CASSPREDGELFF. The CDR3 DNA reads TGTGCCAGCAGCCCCAGGGAGGACGGGGAGCTGTTTTTT. Full variable domain (missing parts from reference TRBV7-6 and TRBJ2-2): GAGVSQSPRYKVTKRGQDVALRCDPISGHVSLYWYRQALGQGPEFLTYFNYEAQQDKSGLPNDRFSAERPEGSISTLTIQRTEQRDSAMYRCASSPREDGELFFGEGSRLTVL.

V gene TRBV4-3 combines with J gene TRBJ2-1, with 12 nucleotides matching TRBD2. V was pared by 4 bases and J by 6 bases, with 19 bases of the junction left unmatched. The V gene's germline CDR1 is LGHNA and CDR2 YSLEER. The CDR3 has 20 residues. In DNA, the CDR3 is TGCGCCAGCAGCCCAACGACCTTCCTAGCGGGAGGGCCTCGCCGCAATGAGCAGTTCTTC. This gives the protein CASSPTTFLAGGPRRNEQFF.

J is TRBJ2-2 and V is TRBV3-1 (or the pseudogene TRBV3-2); no clear D gene. Germline V gives CDR1 LGHDT, CDR2 YNNKEL (reference sequence). This CDR3 contains 14 residues. Trimming removed 0 bases at V and 5 bases at J, with 7 bases between. The CDR3 nucleotides are TGTGCCAGCAGCCAAGAGTTCGGGACCGGGGAGCTGTTTTTT. Translated, it gives CASSQEFGTGELFF.

The sample holds one count of this clone. The rearrangement joins TRBV7-8 to TRBJ2-3; 7 nucleotides agree with TRBD2. V lost 5 bases, J lost 3 bases, and 14 bases stayed unmatched. Germline V gene sequence: CDR1 SGHVS, CDR2 FQNEAQ. There are 17 residues in the CDR3. The CDR3 reads CASSRGLGGSGTDTQYF. The CDR3 DNA sequence: TGTGCCAGCAGCCGAGGGCTCGGCGGGAGTGGGACAGATACGCAGTATTTT.

This chain links TRBV28 with TRBJ2-3; TRBD2 matches 7 bases. V dropped 5 bases and J dropped 6; count of bases not matched to a gene: 17. Germline V gene sequence: CDR1 MDHEN, CDR2 SYDVKM. This CDR3 is built from 17 residues. CDR3 protein: CASSSPFEREGPDTQYF. DNA of the CDR3: TGTGCCAGCAGTAGCCCCTTTGAGAGGGAGGGCCCGGATACGCAGTATTTT.

CDR3 sequence reads: CAWSGPGLEAFF. DNA of the CDR3: TGTGCCTGGAGTGGGCCCGGACTTGAAGCTTTCTTT. The chain recombines TRBV30 with TRBJ1-1; D not certain. This CDR3 is 12 amino acids long. V shed 1 base and J shed 7 bases, with 10 bases lying between them. Germline V gene data show CDR1 as GTSNPN and CDR2 as SVGIG (reference sequence).

The V and J genes are TRBV29-1 and TRBJ2-5, with 7 positions matching TRBD1. The ends lost 6 bases at V and 6 bases at J; junction bases unmatched: 10. The V gene's germline CDR1 is SQVTM and CDR2 ANQGSEA. This CDR3 is built from 13 residues. CDR3 nucleotides: TGCAGCGTCACCCCCCGGGACAGACAGACCCAGTACTTC. This encodes CSVTPRDRQTQYF.

The chain joins TRBV28 to TRBJ2-7; possible D gene TRBD2, 6 bases. V shed 5 bases and J shed 0 bases, with 17 bases lying between them. This CDR3 spans 16 amino acids. Germline CDR1 and CDR2: MDHEN and SYDVKM. The CDR3 DNA follows: TGTGCCAGCAGTACCGCGGGTATAGCGGCCTCCTACGAGCAGTACTTC. Translating gives CASSTAGIAASYEQYF.

Here the CDR3 reads CASSSRGTSGSFEQFF. In nucleotides, the CDR3 is TGTGCCAGCAGCTCCCGGGGGACTAGCGGGAGTTTTGAGCAGTTCTTC. The rearrangement joins TRBV7-8 to TRBJ2-1; 14 positions agree with TRBD2. Germline V CDR1 and CDR2: SGHVS, FQNEAQ. The junction had 8 bases not matched to a gene; V was cut back by 4 bases and J by 9 bases. The CDR3 has 16 residues.

The chain carries TRBV13 and TRBJ1-3; possible D gene TRBD1, 6 bases. The ends were cut back, 4 bases at V and 9 bases at J, with 19 bases in the middle. CDR1 PRHDT and CDR2 FYEKMQ come from the germline V gene (reference sequence). The CDR3 covers 15 residues. The CDR3 protein is CASSSRDTGGGTIYF. The CDR3 DNA is TGTGCCAGCAGCTCCCGGGACACTGGCGGGGGCACCATATATTTT.

The rearrangement uses TRBV27 and TRBJ2-1, with TRBD2 matching 9 bases. CDR1 is MNHEY, CDR2 SMNVEV, per germline (reference sequence). CDR3 size: 16 residues. Trimming at V came to 5 bases and at J to 6 bases, leaving 11 bases not matched to a gene. The DNA for the CDR3 is TGTGCCAGCAGTCACCCTGCTGCGGGAGGGATCAATGAGCAGTTCTTC. Protein product: CASSHPAAGGINEQFF.